This TCR beta chain was found in a study of cytomegalovirus exposure and HLA in healthy donors. Profiling relied on immunoSEQ multiplex PCR, and the TCRdb table lists in-frame clones only, not all of them. The sample lists under 140,000 clones; roughly 87% were seen once. V was trimmed by 0 bases and J by 4 bases, leaving 9 bases between them. CDR3 size: 15 residues. Germline CDR1 and CDR2: MNHEY and SVGAGI. Findings and limits, study-wide: Reports described diagnosis of cytomegalovirus status by the classifier as highly specific and sensitive. Associated with cytomegalovirus, according to the listing, were 150 to 200 TCR beta chains. The tendency of first-cohort TCR clusters to co-occur in the 120 or so validation repertoires was the finding of a later analysis.

To note about this clone: The antigen remains undetermined.

The sequencing input was PBMCs. The chain carries TRBV6-5 and TRBJ2-2; D may be TRBD2 (5 bases). This sequence was found in a young woman in good health and CMV-seronegative. CDR3 amino acids: CASSYSIGVTGELFF. The CDR3 DNA is TGTGCCAGCAGTTACTCTATCGGGGTCACCGGGGAGCTGTTTTTT.